The 25 T cell receptor beta chains reported below all come from one sample, sequenced in a study of CD4+ T cells in melanoma. Repertoires were generated with immunoSEQ multiplex PCR, while TCRdb's copy carries only in-frame clones and drops some. The profile shows about 9,900 clones, 60% to 80% of them singletons. Material for sequencing was peripheral blood. Receptors originate from a human donor with melanoma.

The V gene is TRBV30, the J gene TRBJ1-2; D is perhaps TRBD1 (5 bases). The CDR3 consists of 16 residues. Trimming took 0 bases from V and 4 from J, leaving 18 bases between them. Germline CDR1 and CDR2: GTSNPN and SVGIG (reference sequence). The CDR3 protein is CAWSVVRGADPYGYTF. The CDR3 DNA follows: TGTGCCTGGAGTGTAGTAAGGGGCGCAGATCCCTATGGCTACACCTTC.

The V call is TRBV19, the J call TRBJ1-2; a possible D gene is TRBD1 (5 bases). CDR1 LNHDA and CDR2 SQIVND come from the germline V gene (reference sequence). There are 17 residues in the CDR3. Between the trimmed V and J ends, which lost 5 bases and 8 bases, there was a span of 27 bases. The CDR3 coding sequence is TGTGCCAGTAGTCCCCGGGACGGGAACATTATCGTTAAGGGCTACACCTTC. It encodes CASSPRDGNIIVKGYTF. Variable domain in full (rest from reference TRBV19 and TRBJ1-2): DGGITQSPKYLFRKEGQNVTLSCEQNLNHDAMYWYRQDPGQGLRLIYYSQIVNDFQKGDIAEGYSVSREKKESFPLTVTSAQKNPTAFYLCASSPRDGNIIVKGYTFGSGTRLTVV.

This clone was picked up one time. The chain combines TRBV5-1 with TRBJ2-3, with 7 bases that match TRBD2. V lost 2 bases, J lost 2 bases, and 17 bases stayed unmatched. The CDR3 is 19 amino acids. The germline gives CDR1 SGHRS, CDR2 YFSETQ. This CDR3 reads CASSLIGYLGEGDTDTQYF. CDR3 coding DNA: TGCGCCAGCAGCTTAATTGGTTATTTGGGGGAGGGTGACACAGATACGCAGTATTTT.

The J gene is TRBJ2-2, the V gene TRBV4-1; TRBD2 agrees at 10 bases. The CDR3 length is 17 residues. Germline values: CDR1 MGHRA, CDR2 YSYEKL. With V trimmed by 0 bases and J by 6 bases, 7 bases remained unmatched. The CDR3 DNA is TGCGCCAGCAGCCAAGAAGCCAGCGGGGGGGCCCCCGGGGAGCTGTTTTTT. Translation: CASSQEASGGAPGELFF.

The rearrangement uses TRBV27 and TRBJ2-5; D is uncertain. CDR1 and CDR2 (germline): MNHEY, SMNVEV (reference sequence). V lost 3 bases and J lost 2, with 7 bases in between. This CDR3 is 13 amino acids long. CDR3 bases: TGTGCCAGCAGTTTGTCAGGTCAAGAGACCCAGTACTTC. It encodes CASSLSGQETQYF.

The rearrangement links TRBV9 to TRBJ1-1; D call uncertain. CDR3 size: 13 residues. V gave up 2 bases and J gave up 0 bases, with 5 bases separating them. Looked up from germline, CDR1 is SGDLS and CDR2 is YYNGEE. In DNA form, the CDR3 reads TGTGCCAGCAGCGTTGCACTGAACACTGAAGCTTTCTTT. Its translation is CASSVALNTEAFF.

The rearrangement joins TRBV6-5 to TRBJ2-6; either TRBD1 or TRBD2 may fit D (5 bases each). Germline CDR1 is MNHEY and CDR2 is SVGAGI. V was pared by 4 bases and J by 0 bases, with 10 bases between. The CDR3 is 16 amino acids. The CDR3: CASSSGTSSGANVLTF. The CDR3 DNA follows: TGTGCCAGCAGTTCCGGGACGAGCTCTGGGGCCAACGTCCTGACTTTC.

The rearrangement joins TRBV5-1 to TRBJ2-1, with D possibly being TRBD1 (5 bases). There are 15 residues in the CDR3. V was pared by 0 bases and J by 9 bases, with 16 bases between. CDR1 is SGHRS and CDR2 is YFSETQ in the germline V gene. The CDR3 is CASSLDLRDAREQFF. Written as DNA, the CDR3 is TGCGCCAGCAGCTTGGACCTCAGGGATGCACGTGAGCAGTTCTTC.

The chain joins TRBV6-4 to TRBJ1-1; D is uncertain. This CDR3 region has 13 residues. Per germline, CDR1 MRHNA and CDR2 SNTAGT. The V end was cut by 5 bases, the J end by 2 bases, with 9 bases between. As DNA, the CDR3 is TGTGCCAGCAGTTGGGTGGTAAACACTGAAGCTTTCTTT. Encoded protein: CASSWVVNTEAFF.

CDR3: CASSPYDLDTQYF. The CDR3 nucleotides are TGTGCCAGCAGTCCTTACGACTTAGATACGCAGTATTTT. The V gene is TRBV6-1, the J gene TRBJ2-3; D unresolved. Germline CDR1 MNHNS, CDR2 SASEGT. V was clipped by 5 bases and J by 5 bases, with 11 bases between them. CDR3 length equals 13 residues.

CDR3 in amino acids: CASSQGAAEAFF. As DNA, the CDR3 is TGCGCCAGTTCACAGGGGGCAGCTGAAGCTTTCTTT. V is TRBV10-2 and J is TRBJ1-1; 9 nucleotides line up with TRBD1. Germline values: CDR1 WSHSY, CDR2 SAAADI. With V trimmed by 9 bases and J by 6 bases, 5 bases remained unmatched. The CDR3 length is 12 residues.

This clone was observed a few times. This rearrangement joins TRBV15 to TRBJ2-2; D might be TRBD2 (6 bases). V was clipped by 0 bases and J by 2 bases, with 7 bases between them. Germline V lookup: CDR1 LNHNV, CDR2 YYDKDF (reference sequence). The CDR3 covers 15 residues. CDR3 in DNA: TGTGCCACCAGCAGAGAGGGGGGAAACACCGGGGAGCTGTTTTTT. Encoded protein: CATSREGGNTGELFF. The full variable domain, rest sourced from reference TRBV15 and TRBJ2-2, is DAMVIQNPRYQVTQFGKPVTLSCSQTLNHNVMYWYQQKSSQAPKLLFHYYDKDFNNEADTPDNFQSRRPNTSFCFLDIRSPGLGDTAMYLCATSREGGNTGELFFGEGSRLTVL.

This chain links TRBV29-1 with TRBJ1-3; no definite D call. The V gene's germline CDR1 is SQVTM and CDR2 ANQGSEA. This CDR3 has 14 amino acids. The V gene lost 7 bases and the J gene lost 0 bases, with 13 bases spanning the gap. The DNA for the CDR3 is TGCAGCGCCTTTCTTCGGTCCTCTGGAAACACCATATATTTT. It codes for CSAFLRSSGNTIYF.

The chain has TRBV25-1 and TRBJ2-3; possible D gene TRBD2, 7 bases. Trimming removed 3 bases from V and 4 bases from J, with 11 bases in between. Germline V gene data show CDR1 as MGHDK and CDR2 as SYGVNS. There are 14 residues in the CDR3. The CDR3 protein is CASSEDSGADTQYF. CDR3 nucleotide sequence: TGTGCCAGCAGTGAGGACAGCGGGGCAGATACGCAGTATTTT.

This clone came up once. Here the CDR3 reads CASSTGGNQPQHF. Written as DNA, the CDR3 is TGTGCCAGCAGTACAGGGGGCAATCAGCCCCAGCATTTT. The chain is built from TRBV5-6 and TRBJ1-5; 7 bases agree with TRBD1. The V gene's germline CDR1 is SGHDT and CDR2 YYEEEE. The CDR3 loop spans 13 amino acids. Trimming took 5 bases from V and 2 from J; bases not matched to a gene: 1.

This clone has only a few counts. The germline gene is not matched at one end of the junction; a read error may be the cause. V usage is TRBV7-7 and J usage is TRBJ2-3; tentative D call: TRBD2 (5 bases). Germline-derived CDR1 and CDR2 are SSHAT and FNYEAQ (reference sequence). CDR3 length equals 12 residues. This CDR3 is CASSPEGDTQYF. The CDR3 DNA sequence: TGTGCTAGCAGCCCCGAGGGAGATACGCAGTATTTT.

In this sample, this clone turned up many times. The chain links TRBV18 to TRBJ1-2; no reliable D call. This CDR3 comprises 16 residues. The V end was cut by 6 bases, the J end by 0 bases, with 17 bases between. Germline CDR1 is KGHSH and CDR2 is LQKENI. CDR3 region: CASSRIETPPNYGYTF. The CDR3 bases are TGTGCCAGCTCCCGTATCGAGACACCTCCTAACTATGGCTACACCTTC. The full variable domain, its missing parts supplied by reference TRBV18 and TRBJ1-2, is NAGVMQNPRHLVRRRGQEARLRCSPMKGHSHVYWYRQLPEEGLKFMVYLQKENIIDESGMPKERFSAEFPKEGPSILRIQQVVRGDSAAYFCASSRIETPPNYGYTFGSGTRLTVV.

J is TRBJ2-3 and V is TRBV4-2; D is perhaps TRBD2 (5 bases). The CDR3 sequence is 15 residues long. Trimming removed 0 bases from V and 3 bases from J, with 10 bases in between. Germline loops: CDR1 LGHNA, CDR2 YNFKEQ. The CDR3 DNA is TGTGCCAGCAGCCAAGATCCGGACTGGACAGATACGCAGTATTTT. It is translated as CASSQDPDWTDTQYF.

The V gene is TRBV10-3, the J gene TRBJ2-3; TRBD1 matches at 10 bases. J lost 6 bases, V lost 7 bases, and 4 bases had no gene match. CDR1 is ENHRY and CDR2 is SYGVKD in the germline V gene. CDR3 length equals 13 residues. This CDR3 reads CAITGTGDDTQYF. CDR3 in DNA: TGTGCCATCACCGGGACAGGGGACGATACGCAGTATTTT.

This clone is classed as medium-sized. The chain employs TRBV11-1 and TRBJ2-1; D is perhaps TRBD2 (6 bases). The germline gives CDR1 SGHAT, CDR2 FQDESV (reference sequence). The CDR3 has 15 amino acids. V dropped 0 bases and J dropped 5 bases, with 11 bases sitting between them. The CDR3: CASSLAGLPNNEQFF. CDR3 coding DNA: TGTGCCAGCAGCTTAGCGGGACTCCCGAACAATGAGCAGTTCTTC.

This clone was seen just once. The chain couples TRBV5-8 to TRBJ2-7, with D uncertain. V dropped 4 bases and J dropped 1 base, with 15 bases sitting between them. Per the germline V gene, CDR1 is SGHTS and CDR2 is YDEGEE. The CDR3 length is 15 residues. CDR3 in amino acids: CASSHDMGASYEQYF. CDR3 DNA sequence: TGTGCCAGCAGCCACGACATGGGCGCTTCCTACGAGCAGTACTTC.

This clone showed up just once. CDR3 sequence reads: CASSVTSYTEAFF. CDR3 nucleotide sequence: TGTGCCAGCAGCGTAACCTCGTACACTGAAGCTTTCTTT. The rearrangement joins TRBV9 to TRBJ1-1; D uncertain. The CDR3 covers 13 residues. V was shortened by 1 base and J by 3 bases, with 7 bases between the two germline ends. Germline V gene sequence: CDR1 SGDLS, CDR2 YYNGEE.

This chain joins TRBV29-1 and TRBJ1-2; D gene unclear. There are 14 residues in the CDR3. Germline V gives CDR1 SQVTM, CDR2 ANQGSEA. V was cut by 3 bases and J by 4 bases, with 15 bases left in between. CDR3 residues: CSVEVPGGGYGYTF. CDR3 nucleotide sequence: TGCAGCGTTGAGGTTCCTGGAGGAGGCTATGGCTACACCTTC. The whole variable domain, filled in from reference TRBV29-1 and TRBJ1-2, reads SAVISQKPSRDICQRGTSLTIQCQVDSQVTMMFWYRQQPGQSLTLIATANQGSEATYESGFVIDKFPISRPNLTFSTLTVSNMSPEDSSIYLCSVEVPGGGYGYTFGSGTRLTVV.

The genes are TRBV5-4 and TRBJ2-3, with 7 bases identical to TRBD2. Germline-derived CDR1 and CDR2 are SGHNT and YYREEE (reference sequence). Trimming removed 0 bases from V and 0 bases from J; junction bases left unmatched: 7. This CDR3 has 17 residues. The CDR3 protein is CASSLGTSDSSTDTQYF. CDR3 nucleotide sequence: TGTGCCAGCAGCTTGGGAACTAGCGACTCTAGCACAGATACGCAGTATTTT.

The chain is built from TRBV7-2 and TRBJ1-5, with 8 bases identical to TRBD1. The germline gives CDR1 SGHTA, CDR2 FQGNSA. The CDR3 has 15 residues. The ends lost 4 bases at V and 3 bases at J; junction bases unmatched: 5. In DNA, the CDR3 is TGTGCCAGCAGCTCCCAGGGGGCTCCCAATCAGCCCCAGCATTTT. Encoded protein: CASSSQGAPNQPQHF. Based on the CDR3 plus reference TRBV7-2 and TRBJ1-5, the full variable domain is GAGVSQSPSNKVTEKGKDVELRCDPISGHTALYWYRQSLGQGLEFLIYFQGNSAPDKSGLPSDRFSAERTGGSVSTLTIQRTQQEDSAVYLCASSSQGAPNQPQHFGDGTRLSIL.